The following is a T cell receptor beta chain sequence with its context. V lost 3 bases and J lost 8; bases outside the gene matches: 16. The CDR3 sequence is 17 residues long. The germline gives CDR1 MDHEN, CDR2 SYDVKM. Repertoires were generated with immunoSEQ multiplex PCR, while TCRdb's copy carries only in-frame clones and drops some. The table shows fewer than 55,000 clones, with about 87% occurring only once. This sample stems from a study of OX40 agonist ivuxolimab in advanced cancers. The specimen comprised CD4+ or CD8+ T cells sorted from blood, sampled in a trial of the OX40 agonist ivuxolimab. The chain links TRBV28 to TRBJ2-4, with TRBD2 matching over 7 bases. The sequence came from an adult with an advanced solid tumor such as melanoma, head and neck, liver or kidney cancer. The CDR3: CASSFAGLPRTKDIQYF. The CDR3 region has the DNA TGTGCCAGCAGTTTCGCGGGACTACCGAGGACAAAGGACATTCAGTACTTC.